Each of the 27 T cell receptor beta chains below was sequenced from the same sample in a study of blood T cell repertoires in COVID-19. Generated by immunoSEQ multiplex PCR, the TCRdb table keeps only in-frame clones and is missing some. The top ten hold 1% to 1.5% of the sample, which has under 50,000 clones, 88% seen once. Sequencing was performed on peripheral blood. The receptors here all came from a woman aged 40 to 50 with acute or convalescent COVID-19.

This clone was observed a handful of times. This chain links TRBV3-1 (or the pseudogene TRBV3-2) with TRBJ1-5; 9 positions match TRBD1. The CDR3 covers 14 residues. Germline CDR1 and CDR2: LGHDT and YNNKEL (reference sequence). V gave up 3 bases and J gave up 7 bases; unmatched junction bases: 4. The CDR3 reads CASSHTGGDQPQHF. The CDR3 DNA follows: TGTGCCAGCAGCCATACAGGGGGCGACCAGCCCCAGCATTTT.

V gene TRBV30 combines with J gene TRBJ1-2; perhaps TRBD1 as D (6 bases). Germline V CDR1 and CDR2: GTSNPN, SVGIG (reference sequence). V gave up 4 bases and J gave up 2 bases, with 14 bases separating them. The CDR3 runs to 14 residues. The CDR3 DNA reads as TGTGCCTGGAAGCGCCAGGGGCCCAACTATGGCTACACCTTC. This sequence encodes CAWKRQGPNYGYTF.

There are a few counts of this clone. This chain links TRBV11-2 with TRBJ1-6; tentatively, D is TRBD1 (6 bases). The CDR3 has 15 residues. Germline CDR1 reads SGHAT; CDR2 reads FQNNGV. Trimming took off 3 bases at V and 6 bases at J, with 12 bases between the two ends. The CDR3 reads CASSFSGRGNSPLHF. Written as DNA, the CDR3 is TGTGCCAGCAGCTTTTCGGGCAGGGGTAATTCACCCCTCCACTTT.

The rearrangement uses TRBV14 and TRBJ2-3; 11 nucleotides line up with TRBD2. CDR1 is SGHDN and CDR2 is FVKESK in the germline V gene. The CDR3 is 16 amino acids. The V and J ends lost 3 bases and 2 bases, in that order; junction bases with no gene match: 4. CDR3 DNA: TGTGCCAGCAGCCAGGGACTAGCGGACTTCACAGATACGCAGTATTTT. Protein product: CASSQGLADFTDTQYF.

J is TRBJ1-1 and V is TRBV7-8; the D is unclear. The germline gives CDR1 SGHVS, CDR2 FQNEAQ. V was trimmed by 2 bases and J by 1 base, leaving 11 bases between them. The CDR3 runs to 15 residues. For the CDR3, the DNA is TGTGCCAGCAGCTTAACCGACACACCGAACACTGAAGCTTTCTTT. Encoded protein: CASSLTDTPNTEAFF.

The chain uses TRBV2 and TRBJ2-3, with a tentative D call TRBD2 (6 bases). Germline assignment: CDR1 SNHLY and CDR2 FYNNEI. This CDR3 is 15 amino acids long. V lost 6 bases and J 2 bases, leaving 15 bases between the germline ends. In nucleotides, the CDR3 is TGTGCCAGCAGCGCCGCCCGGGAGTTCACAGATACGCAGTATTTT. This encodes CASSAAREFTDTQYF.

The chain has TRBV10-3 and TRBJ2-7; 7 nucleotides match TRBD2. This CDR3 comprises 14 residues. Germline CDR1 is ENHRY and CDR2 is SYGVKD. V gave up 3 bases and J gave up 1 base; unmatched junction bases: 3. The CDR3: CAISESSGSYEQYF. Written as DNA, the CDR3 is TGTGCCATCAGTGAATCTAGCGGTTCCTACGAGCAGTACTTC.

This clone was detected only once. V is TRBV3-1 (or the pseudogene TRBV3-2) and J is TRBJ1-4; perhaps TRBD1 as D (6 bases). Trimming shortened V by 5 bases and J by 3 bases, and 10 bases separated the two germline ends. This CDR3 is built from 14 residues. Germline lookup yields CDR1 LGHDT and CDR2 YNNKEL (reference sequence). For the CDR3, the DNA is TGTGCCAGCAGCACAGGGAAGGCTAATGAAAAACTGTTTTTT. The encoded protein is CASSTGKANEKLFF.

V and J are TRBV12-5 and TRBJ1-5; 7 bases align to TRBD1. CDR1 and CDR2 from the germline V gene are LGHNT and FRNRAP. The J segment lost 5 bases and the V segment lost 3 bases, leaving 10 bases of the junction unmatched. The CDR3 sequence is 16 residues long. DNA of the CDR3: TGTGCTAGTGGTTTCCATGGGGACAGAGGGTATCAGCCCCAGCATTTT. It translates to CASGFHGDRGYQPQHF.

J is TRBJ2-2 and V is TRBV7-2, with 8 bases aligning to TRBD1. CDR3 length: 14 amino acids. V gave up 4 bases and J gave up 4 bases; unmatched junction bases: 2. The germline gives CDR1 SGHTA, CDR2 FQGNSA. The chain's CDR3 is CASSSTGVTGELFF. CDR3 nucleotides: TGTGCCAGCAGCTCGACAGGGGTCACCGGGGAGCTGTTTTTT.

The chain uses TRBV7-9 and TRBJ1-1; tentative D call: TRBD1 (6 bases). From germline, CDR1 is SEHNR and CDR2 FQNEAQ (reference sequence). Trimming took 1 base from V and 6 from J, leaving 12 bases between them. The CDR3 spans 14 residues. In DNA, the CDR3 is TGTGCCAGCAGCTTAGGGGCAGGGGATCCTGAAGCTTTCTTT. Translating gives CASSLGAGDPEAFF.

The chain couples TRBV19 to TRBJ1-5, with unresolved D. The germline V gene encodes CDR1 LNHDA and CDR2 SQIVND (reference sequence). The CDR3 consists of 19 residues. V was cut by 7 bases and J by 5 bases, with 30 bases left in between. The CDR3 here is CASTPSGLTRHLIDQPQHF. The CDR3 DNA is TGTGCCAGTACCCCCAGCGGACTTACACGCCACCTAATTGATCAGCCCCAGCATTTT.

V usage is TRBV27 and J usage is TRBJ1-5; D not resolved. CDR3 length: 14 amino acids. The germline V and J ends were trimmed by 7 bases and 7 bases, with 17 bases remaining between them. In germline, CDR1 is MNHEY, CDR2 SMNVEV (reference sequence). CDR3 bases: TGTGCCAGCACCATAACCGTAGGGAGGCAGCCCCAGCATTTT. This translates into CASTITVGRQPQHF.

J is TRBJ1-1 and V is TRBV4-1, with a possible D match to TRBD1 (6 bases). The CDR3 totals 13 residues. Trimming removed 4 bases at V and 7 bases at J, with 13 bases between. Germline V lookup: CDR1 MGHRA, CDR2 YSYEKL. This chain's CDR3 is CASSLGRGVEAFF. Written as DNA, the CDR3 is TGCGCCAGCAGCCTCGGCAGGGGTGTTGAAGCTTTCTTT.

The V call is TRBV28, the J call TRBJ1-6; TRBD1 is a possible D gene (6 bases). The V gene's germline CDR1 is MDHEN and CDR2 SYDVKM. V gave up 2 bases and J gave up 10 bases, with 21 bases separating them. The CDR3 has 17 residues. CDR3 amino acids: CASSLPMDSLGQSPLHF. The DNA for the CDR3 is TGTGCCAGCAGTTTACCGATGGACAGTTTGGGTCAGTCACCCCTCCACTTT.

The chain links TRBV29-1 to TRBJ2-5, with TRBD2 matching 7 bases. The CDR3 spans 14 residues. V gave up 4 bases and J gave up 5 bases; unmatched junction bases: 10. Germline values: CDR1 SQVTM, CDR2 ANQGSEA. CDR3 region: CSVATGTKSETQYF. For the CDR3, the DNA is TGCAGCGTTGCAACCGGGACTAAAAGTGAGACCCAGTACTTC.

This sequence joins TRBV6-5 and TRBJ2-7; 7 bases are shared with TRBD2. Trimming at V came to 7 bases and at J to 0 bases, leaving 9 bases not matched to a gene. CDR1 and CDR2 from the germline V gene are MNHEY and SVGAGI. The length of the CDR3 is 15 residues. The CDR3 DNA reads TGTGCCAGCATTCCGACGTCGGGGGGCTCCTACGAGCAGTACTTC. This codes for CASIPTSGGSYEQYF.

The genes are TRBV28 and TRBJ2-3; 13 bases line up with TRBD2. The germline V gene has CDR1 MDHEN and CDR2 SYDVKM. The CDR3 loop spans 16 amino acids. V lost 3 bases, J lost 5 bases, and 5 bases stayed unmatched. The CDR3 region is CASSLTSGGYRDTQYF. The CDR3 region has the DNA TGTGCCAGCAGTTTGACTAGCGGGGGGTATCGAGATACGCAGTATTTT.

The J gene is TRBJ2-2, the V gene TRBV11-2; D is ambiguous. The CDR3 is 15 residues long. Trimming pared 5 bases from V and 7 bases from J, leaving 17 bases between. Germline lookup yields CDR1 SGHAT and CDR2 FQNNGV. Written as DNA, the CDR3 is TGTGCCAGCAGCCACGAGTTGGCTAGGTACGGGGAGCTGTTTTTT. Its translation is CASSHELARYGELFF.

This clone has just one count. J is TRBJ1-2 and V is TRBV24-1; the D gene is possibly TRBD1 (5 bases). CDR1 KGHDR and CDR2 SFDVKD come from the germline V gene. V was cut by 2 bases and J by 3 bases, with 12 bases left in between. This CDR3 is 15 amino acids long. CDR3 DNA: TGTGCCACCAGTGATTCGGCAGGGTCAGACTATGGCTACACCTTC. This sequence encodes CATSDSAGSDYGYTF.

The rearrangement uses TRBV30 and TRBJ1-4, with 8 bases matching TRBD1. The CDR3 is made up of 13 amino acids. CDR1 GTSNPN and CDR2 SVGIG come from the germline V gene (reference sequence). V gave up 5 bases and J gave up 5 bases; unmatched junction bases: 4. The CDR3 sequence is CAWGDRLNEKLFF. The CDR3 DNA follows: TGTGCCTGGGGGGACAGGTTAAATGAAAAACTGTTTTTT.

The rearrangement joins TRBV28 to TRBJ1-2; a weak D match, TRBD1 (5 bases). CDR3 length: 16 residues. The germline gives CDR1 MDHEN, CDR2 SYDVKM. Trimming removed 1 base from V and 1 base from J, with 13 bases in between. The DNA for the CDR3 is TGTGCCAGCAGTTTATCGTCGGGGGTGGGTAACTATGGCTACACCTTC. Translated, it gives CASSLSSGVGNYGYTF.

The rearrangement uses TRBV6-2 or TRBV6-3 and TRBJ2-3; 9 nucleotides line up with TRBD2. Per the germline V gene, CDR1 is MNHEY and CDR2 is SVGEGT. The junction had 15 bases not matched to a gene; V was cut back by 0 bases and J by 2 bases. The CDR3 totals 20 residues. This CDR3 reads CASSYSIKAGGLPNTDTQYF. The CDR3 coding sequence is TGTGCCAGCAGTTACTCGATAAAAGCGGGGGGCCTCCCAAACACAGATACGCAGTATTTT.

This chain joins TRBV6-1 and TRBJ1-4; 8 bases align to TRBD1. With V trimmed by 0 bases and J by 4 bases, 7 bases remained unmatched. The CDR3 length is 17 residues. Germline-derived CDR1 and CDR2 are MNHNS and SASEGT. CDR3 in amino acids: CASSEAGTGGSNEKLFF. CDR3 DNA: TGTGCCAGCAGTGAAGCCGGGACAGGAGGTAGTAATGAAAAACTGTTTTTT.

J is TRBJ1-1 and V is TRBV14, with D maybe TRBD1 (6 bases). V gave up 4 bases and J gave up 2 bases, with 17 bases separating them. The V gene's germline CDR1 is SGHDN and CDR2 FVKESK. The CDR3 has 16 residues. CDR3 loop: CASSRQDLRGNTEAFF. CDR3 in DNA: TGTGCCAGCAGCCGACAGGATTTAAGGGGAAACACTGAAGCTTTCTTT.

The CDR3 DNA is TGTGCCAGCAGCTTAGATCGCGGTAGCACAGATACGCAGTATTTT. Encoded protein: CASSLDRGSTDTQYF. The chain is built from TRBV11-2 and TRBJ2-3; D uncertain. V was shortened by 0 bases and J by 0 bases, with 7 bases between the two germline ends. Looked up from germline, CDR1 is SGHAT and CDR2 is FQNNGV. The CDR3 covers 15 residues. Based on the CDR3 plus reference TRBV11-2 and TRBJ2-3, the full variable domain is EAGVAQSPRYKIIEKRQSVAFWCNPISGHATLYWYQQILGQGPKLLIQFQNNGVVDDSQLPKDRFSAERLKGVDSTLKIQPAKLEDSAVYLCASSLDRGSTDTQYFGPGTRLTVL.

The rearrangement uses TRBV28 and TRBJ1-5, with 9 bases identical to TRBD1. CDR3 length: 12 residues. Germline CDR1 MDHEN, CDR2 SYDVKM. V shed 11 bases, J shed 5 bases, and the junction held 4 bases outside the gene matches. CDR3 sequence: CAGGQGDQPQHF. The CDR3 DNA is TGTGCCGGGGGACAGGGTGATCAGCCCCAGCATTTT. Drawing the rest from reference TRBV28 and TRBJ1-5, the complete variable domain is DVKVTQSSRYLVKRTGEKVFLECVQDMDHENMFWYRQDPGLGLRLIYFSYDVKMKEKGDIPEGYSVSREKKERFSLILESASTNQTSMYLCAGGQGDQPQHFGDGTRLSIL.